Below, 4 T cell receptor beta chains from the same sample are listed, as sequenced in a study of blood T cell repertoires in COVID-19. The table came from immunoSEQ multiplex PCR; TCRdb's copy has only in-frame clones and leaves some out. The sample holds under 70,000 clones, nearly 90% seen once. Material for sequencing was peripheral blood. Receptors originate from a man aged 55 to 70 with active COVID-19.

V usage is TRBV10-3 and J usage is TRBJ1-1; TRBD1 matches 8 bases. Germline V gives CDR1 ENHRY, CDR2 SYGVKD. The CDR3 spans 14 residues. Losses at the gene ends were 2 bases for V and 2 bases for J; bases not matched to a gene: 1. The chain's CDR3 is CAISEGQGNTEAFF. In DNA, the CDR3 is TGTGCCATCAGTGAGGGACAGGGCAACACTGAAGCTTTCTTT.

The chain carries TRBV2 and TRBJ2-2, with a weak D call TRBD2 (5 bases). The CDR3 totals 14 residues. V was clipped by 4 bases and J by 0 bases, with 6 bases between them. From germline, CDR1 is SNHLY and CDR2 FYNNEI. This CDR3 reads CASSGLSNTGELFF. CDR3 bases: TGTGCCAGCAGTGGACTATCGAACACCGGGGAGCTGTTTTTT.

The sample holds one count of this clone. CDR3 residues: CASSLGGGGGSEQYF. The CDR3 nucleotides are TGTGCCAGCAGCTTGGGCGGTGGGGGGGGCTCCGAGCAGTACTTC. V and J are TRBV5-5 and TRBJ2-7; a weak D match, TRBD2 (7 bases). V was clipped by 0 bases and J by 6 bases, with 16 bases between them. This CDR3 is built from 15 residues. Germline CDR1 and CDR2: SGHKS and YYEKEE (reference sequence).

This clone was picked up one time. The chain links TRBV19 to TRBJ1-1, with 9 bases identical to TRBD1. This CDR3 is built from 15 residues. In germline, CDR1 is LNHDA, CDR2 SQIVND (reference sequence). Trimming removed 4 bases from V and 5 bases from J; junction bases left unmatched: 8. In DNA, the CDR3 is TGTGCCAGTAGTAGGGCCGGGACAGGGATAACTGAAGCTTTCTTT. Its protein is CASSRAGTGITEAFF. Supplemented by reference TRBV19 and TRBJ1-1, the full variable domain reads DGGITQSPKYLFRKEGQNVTLSCEQNLNHDAMYWYRQDPGQGLRLIYYSQIVNDFQKGDIAEGYSVSREKKESFPLTVTSAQKNPTAFYLCASSRAGTGITEAFFGQGTRLTVV.